This TCR beta chain was sequenced for a study of blood T cell repertoires in COVID-19. The protocol was immunoSEQ multiplex PCR, while the TCRdb copy is restricted to in-frame clones and leaves out a portion. This sample has under 250,000 clones, with almost 85% found just once. CDR3 length: 13 residues. Germline values: CDR1 SNHLY, CDR2 FYNNEI. Trimming took off 3 bases at V and 6 bases at J, with 9 bases between the two ends. The chain is built from TRBV2 and TRBJ1-5; D may be TRBD1 (5 bases). What was sequenced was peripheral blood. This sequence was found in a middle-aged man with COVID-19, enrolled during active disease. In nucleotides, the CDR3 is TGTGCCAGCAGTGACCTGGGGGGTCAGCCCCAGCATTTT. Its protein is CASSDLGGQPQHF.